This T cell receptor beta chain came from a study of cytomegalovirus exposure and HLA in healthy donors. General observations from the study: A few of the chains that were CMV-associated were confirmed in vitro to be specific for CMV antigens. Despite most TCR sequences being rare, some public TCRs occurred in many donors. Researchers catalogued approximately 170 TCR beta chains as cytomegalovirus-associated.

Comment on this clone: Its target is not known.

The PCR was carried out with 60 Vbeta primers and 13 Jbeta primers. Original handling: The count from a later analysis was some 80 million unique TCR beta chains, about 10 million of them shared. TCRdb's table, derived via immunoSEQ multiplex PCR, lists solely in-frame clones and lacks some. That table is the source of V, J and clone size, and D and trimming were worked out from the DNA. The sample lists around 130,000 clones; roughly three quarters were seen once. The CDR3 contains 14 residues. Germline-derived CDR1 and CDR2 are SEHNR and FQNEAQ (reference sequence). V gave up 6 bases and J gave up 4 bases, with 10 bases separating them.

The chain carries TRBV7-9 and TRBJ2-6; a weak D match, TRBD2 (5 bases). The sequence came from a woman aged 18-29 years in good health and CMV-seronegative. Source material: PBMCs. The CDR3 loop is CASRARGGANVLTF. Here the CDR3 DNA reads TGTGCCAGCAGGGCCCGAGGGGGGGCCAACGTCCTGACTTTC.